This T cell receptor beta chain was sequenced in a study of T cell repertoires in cytomegalovirus infection (dated 2019 in TCRdb). General notes on the study: The HLA type of each donor mattered for the analysis, because public TCR beta signatures pointed to carriage of CMV infection along with the matching HLA type.

This clonotype was recorded only once. No antigen is known for it. No per-base quality is available; no much larger clone lies one base away. Just one read gives weak support. The study at large found these results: In both this cohort and an independent cohort of 352 donors, the cumulative frequency of public TCR beta family members distinguished carriers of CMV infection plus the relevant HLA type. In the ex vivo response, HLA-C-restricted CMV-specific TCR beta clonotypes were dominant, and in two of eight donors the single most frequent clonotype came from this HLA-C-restricted group.

The listed sequencing device is Illumina HiSeq 1500. The public reads were quality trimmed at Q25 with fastp and then assembled into clones with MiXCR by TCRdb, keeping productive beta chains. Each CDR3 protein gets just one entry, which takes the most common genes and DNA from the rows behind it. The sample has about 530,000 distinct CDR3 sequences on record, more than 25% of them singletons. The top ten clones comprise around 14% of the sample. From the cysteine up to the phenylalanine, the CDR3 has a length of 10 residues. Of the read, only the CDR3 DNA is kept; its 30 bases are in frame from base 1. V is cut by 8 bases and J by 10 bases, and the space between the germline ends is 9 bases. CDR1 and CDR2 are drawn from the germline V gene: SGHAT, FQNNGV.

The TCR sequence derives from a human donor in good health (CMV status not recorded). Some clones in this sample may be carry-over from other donors' samples. The chain couples TRBV11-2 to TRBJ2-1; the D gene identity is not certain. The sample was PBMCs. This receptor has the CDR3 CASGLVEQFF. The DNA sequence is TGTGCCAGCGGGCTGGTAGAGCAGTTCTTC.